This T cell receptor beta chain originates from a study of T cells in localized non-small cell lung cancer. Overall study results and limits: A median of roughly 57 clones ranked among the top 100 in tumor appeared in adjacent lung. The highest T cell clonality was in uninvolved adjacent lung, above tumor.

With 6 bases clipped from V and 2 bases from J, the junction kept 6 bases outside the gene matches. The CDR3 spans 14 residues. Looked up from germline, CDR1 is MDHEN and CDR2 is SYDVKM. With regard to this clone: The target antigen is unknown.

Sequencing was performed with immunoSEQ multiplex PCR; in TCRdb, only in-frame clones are kept and a portion is missing. The profile shows 50,000 to 60,000 clones, roughly 75% of them singletons. Sequencing was performed on PBMCs, taken before any cancer treatment. V gene TRBV28 combines with J gene TRBJ2-7; 8 bases map to TRBD1. The sequence derives from a woman aged 35-70 years with stage II lung adenocarcinoma. The DNA of the CDR3 is TGTGCCAGCAGGATAGGGACAGGTCCCTACGAGCAGTACTTC. Translation: CASRIGTGPYEQYF.